The sequence of this TCR beta chain was determined in a study of beta chain features in type 1 diabetes. As for the study in general: Investigators examined some 110,000,000 sorted cells across all samples. Findings and caveats of the study: Among all four CD4+ subsets, Type 1 diabetes patients had TCRB CDR3s that were moderately but significantly shorter. Healthy donors had naive, central memory and Treg TCRB repertoires that appeared less similar than those seen among patients.

Points on this clone: Antigen unknown.

From germline, CDR1 is MNHNY and CDR2 SVGAGI (reference sequence). The CDR3 has 14 amino acids. J gave up 8 bases and V 2 bases, and 6 bases lay outside the gene matches. The study reverse transcribed the entire isolated RNA, so it sequenced expressed TCRB transcripts. Libraries were prepared by immunoSEQ multiplex PCR; TCRdb keeps only in-frame clonotypes and omits some of them. This sample has approximately 170,000 clones, with around 8% found just once. A single heparinised blood sample, averaging approximately 116 mL, was obtained per donor. Cell sorting via CD45RO/CCR7/CD25/CD127/CD95/CD27 was performed to obtain CD4+ naive, central memory, regulatory and stem cell-like memory cells.

The receptor was derived from a woman between 40 and 50 years old with type 1 diabetes. The chain has TRBV6-6 and TRBJ2-1; TRBD2 matches 7 bases. The source material was central memory CD4+ T cells from blood. The chain's CDR3 is CASSYGGSMYEQFF. CDR3 DNA sequence: TGTGCCAGCAGTTACGGCGGGAGTATGTATGAGCAGTTCTTC.